The rows below give T cell receptor beta chains drawn from one sample of a study of shared clonotypes between healthy human individuals. The assay was immunoSEQ multiplex PCR, and TCRdb's table has in-frame clones only and misses some. The data show millions of clones, with around nine tenths seen just once and about 0.13% held by the top ten. Sequenced input: naive CD4+ T cells sorted from blood. These receptors all stem from a man aged 18 to 29 in good health. The CDR3 runs from the conserved cysteine through the conserved F or W. A D gene is named only where the DNA matches it firmly.

TRBJ1-2 | TRBV19 | NA | CASSIGRGGYTF | TGTGCCAGTAGTATAGGACGGGGAGGCTACACCTTC
TRBJ2-2 | TRBV7-9 | TRBD1 | CASSPAGTGGDGELFF | TGTGCCAGCAGCCCCGCCGGGACAGGGGGTGACGGGGAGCTGTTTTTT
TRBJ2-5 | TRBV4-1 | TRBD1 | CASSQVRDSPLQETQYF | TGCGCCAGCAGCCAAGTTCGGGACAGCCCATTACAAGAGACCCAGTACTTC
TRBJ2-3 | TRBV5-8 | TRBD2 | CASSWASWGGRDTQYF | TGTGCCAGCAGCTGGGCGTCGTGGGGGGGAAGAGATACGCAGTATTTT
TRBJ1-3 | TRBV6-6 | TRBD1 | CASSPGTVYSGNTIYF | TGTGCCAGCAGCCCCGGGACAGTCTACTCTGGAAACACCATATATTTT
TRBJ2-5 | TRBV30 | NA | CALSYQGRETQYF | TGTGCTCTTTCTTATCAGGGAAGGGAGACCCAGTACTTC
TRBJ1-1 | TRBV11-2 | NA | CATLGAHTEAFF | TGTGCCACCCTCGGGGCGCACACTGAAGCTTTCTTT
TRBJ2-3 | TRBV5-1 | TRBD1 | CASSRRDRGTDTQYF | TGCGCCAGCAGCCGCAGGGACAGGGGCACAGATACGCAGTATTTT
TRBJ1-2 | TRBV10-2 | NA | CASSEVRQKGGYTF | TGCGCCAGCAGTGAGGTCAGGCAAAAGGGGGGCTACACCTTC
TRBJ1-1 | TRBV11-3 | NA | CASSYGGVGTEAFF | TGTGCCAGCAGCTATGGAGGGGTGGGCACTGAAGCTTTCTTT